This TCR beta chain was obtained from a study of CD8 T cells in Susac syndrome. Study outcomes and limitations: It was acknowledged in the study that the number of individuals who were included in its TCR sequencing and HLA analysis was relatively small.

Sequencing targeted TCR beta in T cells from blood (CD8+ and CD4+). The CDR3 spans 12 residues. CDR1 and CDR2 from the germline V gene are SGHAT and FQDESV (reference sequence). V was trimmed by 4 bases and J by 6 bases, leaving 10 bases between them. RNA totalling roughly 0.45 to 1 ug underwent reverse transcription with random hexamers. It was immunoSEQ multiplex PCR that amplified TCR beta CDR3 across 54 Vbeta and 13 Jbeta. TCRdb passed the immunoSEQ multiplex PCR reads through MiXCR, listing each CDR3 protein once. The table lists roughly 180,000 distinct CDR3 sequences, about 95% of them singletons, with 0.1% in the top ten. Of note for this clonotype: The antigen is undetermined.

The sequence came from a human donor in good health. This chain connects TRBV11-1 to TRBJ2-7, with D tentatively TRBD1 (5 bases). Sequenced material: CD4+ T cells from PBMCs. The DNA of the CDR3 is TGTGCCAGCAGCTCCAGGGTCAGCGAGCAGTACTTC. This gives the protein CASSSRVSEQYF. Based on the CDR3 plus reference TRBV11-1 and TRBJ2-7, the full variable domain is EAEVAQSPRYKITEKSQAVAFWCDPISGHATLYWYRQILGQGPELLVQFQDESVVDDSQLPKDRFSAERLKGVDSTLKIQPAELGDSAMYLCASSSRVSEQYFGPGTRLTVT.